This note documents a single TCR beta chain sequence. The sample is drawn from a study of blood T cell repertoires in COVID-19. Study-wide background: T cells, B-cell-depleted T cells, or PBMCs supplied cDNA or gDNA.

Sequenced by immunoSEQ multiplex PCR; TCRdb stores in-frame clones only, minus some. The sample holds more than 95,000 clones; under 80% are singletons and the top ten take 2.5% to 3%. Trimming cost V 4 bases and J 1 base; bases outside gene matches: 7. Germline V gene sequence: CDR1 LNHDA, CDR2 SQIVND (reference sequence). The CDR3 length is 16 residues. The chain is built from TRBV19 and TRBJ2-7, with 10 bases identical to TRBD2. The receptor comes from a man aged 50 or older with acute or convalescent COVID-19. Sequences were obtained from peripheral blood. The CDR3 DNA reads as TGTGCCAGTAGTAGCCCCCGGACTAGCGGTTCCTACGAGCAGTACTTC. Translation gives CASSSPRTSGSYEQYF.